Sequencing of this T cell receptor beta chain was carried out in a study of radiotherapy plus CTLA-4 blockade in lung cancer. Produced via immunoSEQ multiplex PCR; TCRdb's table is partial and in-frame only. The top ten hold over 2% of the sample, which has some 110,000 clones, approximately 81% seen once. Germline loops: CDR1 MNHEY, CDR2 SVGAGI. Deletions cut 6 bases from V and 5 bases from J, with 16 bases between. This CDR3 comprises 15 residues. Material: peripheral blood, obtained from a patient treated with radiotherapy plus ipilimumab. The sequence came from a human donor with non-small cell lung cancer that progressed on radiotherapy plus ipilimumab. Some clones in this sample may be carry-over from other donors' samples. The chain is built from TRBV6-5 and TRBJ1-4; D is perhaps TRBD1 (6 bases). The CDR3 here is CASSPDRTYNEKLFF. In nucleotides, the CDR3 is TGTGCCAGCAGCCCAGACAGGACTTACAATGAAAAACTGTTTTTT.